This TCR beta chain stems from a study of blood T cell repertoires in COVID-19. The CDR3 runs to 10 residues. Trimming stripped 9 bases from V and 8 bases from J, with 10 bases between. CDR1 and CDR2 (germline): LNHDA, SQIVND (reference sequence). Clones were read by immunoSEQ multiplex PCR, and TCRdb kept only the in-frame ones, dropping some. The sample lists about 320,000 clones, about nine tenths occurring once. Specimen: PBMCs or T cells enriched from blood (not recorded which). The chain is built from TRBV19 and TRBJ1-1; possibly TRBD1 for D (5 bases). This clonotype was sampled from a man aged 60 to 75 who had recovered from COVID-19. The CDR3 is CASGGIEAFF. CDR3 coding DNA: TGTGCCAGCGGGGGGATAGAAGCTTTCTTT.